A single sample gave rise to the 23 T cell receptor beta chains below, sequenced in a study of identical twins. TCRdb reprocessed the 5' RACE reads via MiXCR and lists one record per CDR3 protein. The sample includes about 730,000 distinct CDR3 sequences, about 20% of them seen just once. Separately, the same data were catalogued under a study of T cells expressing NK-cell markers.

What was sequenced was PBMCs. These receptors all stem from a woman under 30 in good health.

As for this clonotype: One junction end does not reproduce the germline sequence, and a read error may be involved. The chain couples TRBV7-7 to TRBJ2-5; 7 nucleotides match TRBD2. The CDR3 covers 15 residues. The germline CDR1 and CDR2 sequences are SSHAT and FNYEAQ (reference sequence). CDR3 residues: CASSLYWGTTETQYF. The CDR3 DNA sequence: TGTGCTAGCAGCTTATATTGGGGGACTACTGAGACCCAGTACTTC.

The table lists this clonotype with a count of one. This rearrangement joins TRBV7-9 to TRBJ2-7; 9 bases align to TRBD1. V shed 5 bases, J shed 11 bases, and the junction held 13 bases outside the gene matches. CDR3 size: 14 residues. Germline V gene sequence: CDR1 SEHNR, CDR2 FQNEAQ (reference sequence). Here the CDR3 DNA reads TGTGCCAGCAGCCAACAGGGGGCAGGTCTTTGGGAGTACTTC. Protein sequence: CASSQQGAGLWEYF.

This chain uses TRBV20-1 with TRBJ1-5; D might be TRBD1 (6 bases). CDR1 is DFQATT, CDR2 SNEGSKA, per germline (reference sequence). V was cut by 0 bases and J by 2 bases, with 11 bases left in between. The length of the CDR3 is 15 residues. The CDR3 DNA sequence: TGCAGTGCTAGAGATGGCGGGGGCGGCAATCAGCCCCAGCATTTT. Translation: CSARDGGGGNQPQHF.

The J gene is TRBJ1-4, the V gene TRBV20-1; weak D call: TRBD1 (5 bases). The V end lost 5 bases, the J end lost 3 bases, and 10 bases lay between the germline ends. There are 13 residues in the CDR3. CDR1 DFQATT and CDR2 SNEGSKA come from the germline V gene (reference sequence). The CDR3 sequence: CSALGVSNEKLFF. In nucleotides, the CDR3 is TGCAGTGCTCTAGGGGTGTCTAATGAAAAACTGTTTTTT.

This chain joins TRBV12-3 or TRBV12-4 and TRBJ1-1; D possibly corresponds to TRBD1 (6 bases). The CDR3 is 12 residues long. V was pared by 3 bases and J by 10 bases, with 12 bases between. This chain's CDR3 is CASSFLQGGAFF. In nucleotides, the CDR3 is TGTGCCAGCAGTTTCTTACAGGGAGGAGCTTTCTTT.

Many counts were recorded for this clonotype. The chain uses TRBV7-2 and TRBJ2-1; weak D call: TRBD2 (5 bases). Trimming stripped 3 bases from V and 7 bases from J, with 10 bases between. The germline CDR1 and CDR2 sequences are SGHTA and FQGNSA. This CDR3 comprises 13 residues. The CDR3 nucleotides are TGTGCCAGCAGCTTTCACGGGGATAATGAGCAGTTCTTC. Its translation is CASSFHGDNEQFF.

This clonotype has just a few counts. The V gene is TRBV11-2, the J gene TRBJ2-5; D is uncertain. Deletions cut 1 base from V and 5 bases from J, with 5 bases between. CDR1 and CDR2 (germline): SGHAT, FQNNGV. CDR3 length: 12 residues. This CDR3 reads CASSLVFETQYF. CDR3 coding DNA: TGTGCCAGCAGCTTAGTATTCGAGACCCAGTACTTC.

In its sample, this clonotype was seen a few times. CDR3 nucleotide sequence: TGCAGCGTTGAGAGGGGGGGGAATGAGCAGTTCTTC. This sequence encodes CSVERGGNEQFF. This chain joins TRBV29-1 and TRBJ2-1; a weak D match, TRBD2 (7 bases). Germline CDR1 and CDR2: SQVTM and ANQGSEA. V shed 3 bases and J shed 7 bases, with 10 bases lying between them. The CDR3 extends over 12 amino acids.

V and J are TRBV19 and TRBJ2-7; D gene uncertain. Germline values: CDR1 LNHDA, CDR2 SQIVND (reference sequence). Trimming left V 10 bases short and J 3 bases short, with 19 bases between. CDR3 length equals 14 residues. The DNA for the CDR3 is TGTGCCACTACCCCCCCGGACCGAGACTACGAGCAGTACTTC. It translates to CATTPPDRDYEQYF.

This clonotype has a handful of counts. The chain is built from TRBV20-1 and TRBJ1-3, with no clear D. The CDR3 covers 11 residues. V was clipped by 6 bases and J by 6 bases, with 9 bases between them. Germline CDR1 DFQATT, CDR2 SNEGSKA (reference sequence). In nucleotides, the CDR3 is TGCAGTGCCGTGTACCCAAACACCATATATTTT. Amino acids: CSAVYPNTIYF.

This clonotype has only a few counts. This rearrangement joins TRBV7-9 to TRBJ2-2; 14 positions match TRBD2. J gave up 4 bases and V 4 bases, and 5 bases lay outside the gene matches. CDR1 and CDR2 from the germline V gene are SEHNR and FQNEAQ (reference sequence). The CDR3 consists of 17 residues. The CDR3 region is CASSWGLAGASTGELFF. DNA of the CDR3: TGTGCCAGCAGCTGGGGACTAGCGGGAGCCTCCACCGGGGAGCTGTTTTTT.

This clonotype showed up just a few times. The rearrangement joins TRBV20-1 to TRBJ2-7; perhaps TRBD1 as D (7 bases). The CDR3 length is 13 residues. Germline V gene lookup returns CDR1 DFQATT and CDR2 SNEGSKA (reference sequence). Trimming shortened V by 5 bases and J by 2 bases, and 13 bases separated the two germline ends. The CDR3 DNA is TGCAGTGCTCCCGCGGGACAGACCTACGAGCAGTACTTC. This codes for CSAPAGQTYEQYF.

This clonotype was counted only a few times. The chain joins TRBV10-3 to TRBJ2-5, with D unclear. V was pared by 8 bases and J by 0 bases, with 10 bases between. Germline lookup yields CDR1 ENHRY and CDR2 SYGVKD. The CDR3 contains 13 residues. The CDR3 reads CAIQKQNQETQYF. The CDR3 DNA follows: TGTGCCATCCAGAAGCAGAACCAAGAGACCCAGTACTTC.

The sample holds a few counts of this clonotype. This chain links TRBV5-1 with TRBJ2-3; TRBD2 might be the D (6 bases). Germline lookup yields CDR1 SGHRS and CDR2 YFSETQ. This CDR3 has 18 residues. V lost 1 base and J lost 2, with 20 bases in between. Written as DNA, the CDR3 is TGCGCCAGCAGCTTGAATCGGTTGGGTGGCGGGACCACAGATACGCAGTATTTT. As protein: CASSLNRLGGGTTDTQYF.

This clonotype has at least ten counts. This chain connects TRBV5-1 to TRBJ2-7, with TRBD1 matching over 10 bases. The CDR3 sequence is 14 residues long. The V gene's germline CDR1 is SGHRS and CDR2 YFSETQ. After removal of 4 bases from V and 6 bases from J, the junction contained 7 bases not matched to a gene. The CDR3 DNA follows: TGCGCCAGCAGCGCAACGGGACAGGGGTTCGAGCAGTACTTC. This gives the protein CASSATGQGFEQYF.

The V call is TRBV20-1, the J call TRBJ2-7; TRBD2 is a possible D gene (5 bases). The CDR3 covers 11 residues. Trimming shortened V by 3 bases and J by 11 bases, and 14 bases separated the two germline ends. Germline V gene lookup returns CDR1 DFQATT and CDR2 SNEGSKA (reference sequence). The CDR3 DNA reads TGCAGTGCTAGGAATAAGGACTGGGAGTACTTC. This sequence encodes CSARNKDWEYF.

The V and J genes are TRBV7-8 and TRBJ2-1; 10 nucleotides align to TRBD1. Per the germline V gene, CDR1 is SGHVS and CDR2 is FQNEAQ. This CDR3 has 16 amino acids. Trimming cost V 5 bases and J 12 bases; bases outside gene matches: 16. Here the CDR3 reads CASSLRTGTGEQVQFF. DNA of the CDR3: TGTGCCAGCAGCCTGAGAACGGGGACAGGGGAACAGGTGCAGTTCTTC.

This clonotype was counted at least ten times. In DNA form, the CDR3 reads TGTGCCAGCAGGCTTCCCGGGGATCATCAGCCCCAGCATTTT. Amino acid sequence: CASRLPGDHQPQHF. This sequence joins TRBV2 and TRBJ1-5; D remains ambiguous. The CDR3 spans 14 residues. Trimming took 6 bases from V and 5 from J, leaving 14 bases between them. CDR1 and CDR2 from the germline V gene are SNHLY and FYNNEI.

This chain connects TRBV15 to TRBJ2-7; no clear D gene. In germline, CDR1 is LNHNV, CDR2 YYDKDF (reference sequence). The CDR3 has 12 residues. Trimming took off 0 bases at V and 5 bases at J, with 5 bases between the two ends. The CDR3 sequence: CATSRDFDEQYF. The CDR3 DNA reads as TGTGCCACCAGCAGAGATTTTGACGAGCAGTACTTC.

The chain carries TRBV12-3 or TRBV12-4 and TRBJ2-7; TRBD2 matches at 7 bases. V trimming: 4 bases; J trimming: 6 bases; junction bases outside the gene matches: 6. The CDR3 is 13 amino acids. Written as DNA, the CDR3 is TGTGCCAGCAGTTGGGGAGGGAAGTTCGAGCAGTACTTC. Residues: CASSWGGKFEQYF.

The chain joins TRBV12-3 or TRBV12-4 to TRBJ1-2, with TRBD1 identical over 10 bases. The CDR3 has 16 residues. J gave up 0 bases and V 8 bases, and 9 bases lay outside the gene matches. The DNA for the CDR3 is TGTGCCAGCCGGTCCGCGACAGGGGGCTCTAACTATGGCTACACCTTC. Translated: CASRSATGGSNYGYTF.

In this sample, this clonotype turned up a few times. The chain links TRBV6-5 to TRBJ1-4, with 7 nucleotides matching TRBD1. The CDR3 totals 14 residues. V shed 3 bases and J 6 bases; nucleotides not matched to a gene: 4. Germline V gene lookup returns CDR1 MNHEY and CDR2 SVGAGI. CDR3 residues: CASSYNRGYEKLFF. The CDR3 DNA sequence: TGTGCCAGCAGTTATAACAGGGGCTATGAAAAACTGTTTTTT.

This chain uses TRBV7-9 with TRBJ2-5; TRBD1 aligns across 8 bases. V gave up 5 bases and J gave up 5 bases; unmatched junction bases: 7. The germline CDR1 and CDR2 sequences are SEHNR and FQNEAQ (reference sequence). The CDR3 is 14 residues long. The CDR3 spells CASSRTGNSETQYF. Here the CDR3 DNA reads TGTGCCAGCAGCCGGACAGGGAATTCGGAGACCCAGTACTTC.